The clone carrying this T cell receptor beta chain has a handful of counts. Its antigen is unknown. TCRdb passed the reads through MiXCR, listing each CDR3 protein once. The data hold roughly 230,000 distinct CDR3 sequences, with roughly 23% observed a single time. This specimen comes from a study of T cell repertoires in cytomegalovirus infection. Study at large: Shared public TCR beta signatures pointed to both CMV infection and a matching HLA type.

General study results and limits: It was HLA-C-restricted CMV-specific TCR beta clonotypes that dominated the response ex vivo.

The CDR3 sequence is 16 residues long. The V gene end was trimmed by 5 bases and the J gene end by 2 bases; junction bases not matched to a gene: 5. Germline V gene sequence: CDR1 SEHNR, CDR2 FQNEAQ (reference sequence). The chain couples TRBV7-9 to TRBJ2-1, with 11 bases identical to TRBD2. The sample consisted of CD8+ T cells from PBMCs. This receptor was identified in a human donor in good health (CMV status not recorded). Some clones in this sample may be carry-over from other donors' samples. The CDR3 DNA reads TGTGCCAGCAGCCAAGGACTAGCGGGTACCTACAATGAGCAGTTCTTC. Translation gives CASSQGLAGTYNEQFF.